Sequencing of this T cell receptor (beta chain) was carried out in a study of lymphopenia after photon versus proton radiotherapy. Assay: immunoSEQ multiplex PCR; the TCRdb copy retains only in-frame clones and omits some. The sample records about 22,000 clones, approximately 90% being singletons. General observations from the study: Relative stability marked proton patients; photon patients lost diversity and naive cells. After lymphocyte nadir, photon-treated repertoires showed oligoclonal expansion, especially CD8+ Temra. Larger post-nadir TCR diversity loss correlated inversely with survival in deceased patients.

Per the germline V gene, CDR1 is LGHNA and CDR2 is YSLEER. This CDR3 has 16 amino acids. Trimming shortened V by 0 bases and J by 4 bases, and 16 bases separated the two germline ends. Comments on this clone: As yet, its antigen is unknown.

Sequencing used peripheral blood, obtained from a patient treated with proton-based radiotherapy. This receptor was identified in an elderly man with esophageal cancer. The rearrangement uses TRBV4-3 and TRBJ2-7, with a possible D match to TRBD2 (5 bases). The CDR3 bases are TGCGCCAGCAGCCAAGATGCTGCAGGACTGTTATACGAGCAGTACTTC. Encoded protein: CASSQDAAGLLYEQYF.